The 11 T cell receptor beta chains listed next were all sequenced from one sample in a study of identical twins' blood T cells. TCRdb processed the 5' RACE reads anew with MiXCR; each CDR3 protein has one entry. This table has 350,000 to 400,000 distinct CDR3 sequences, roughly 30% appearing once. Sequenced: PBMCs. These receptors all come from a woman between 18 and 50 years old in good health.

The table lists this clonotype with a few counts. CDR3 loop: CASGLDLWVPNYGYTF. CDR3 in DNA: TGTGCTAGTGGTTTGGACCTCTGGGTTCCTAACTATGGCTACACCTTC. The gene calls are TRBV12-5 and TRBJ1-2; D gene uncertain. The CDR3 loop spans 16 amino acids. V lost 1 base and J lost 0, with 12 bases in between. Germline V gives CDR1 LGHNT, CDR2 FRNRAP. The whole variable domain, remainder taken from reference TRBV12-5 and TRBJ1-2, is DARVTQTPRHKVTEMGQEVTMRCQPILGHNTVFWYRQTMMQGLELLAYFRNRAPLDDSGMPKDRFSAEMPDATLATLKIQPSEPRDSAVYFCASGLDLWVPNYGYTFGSGTRLTVV.

The chain recombines TRBV10-3 with TRBJ2-2; D might be TRBD1 (5 bases). The CDR3 contains 13 residues. Germline assignment: CDR1 ENHRY and CDR2 SYGVKD. V dropped 11 bases and J dropped 7 bases, with 17 bases sitting between them. CDR3 amino acids: CAVQAGRSGELFF. The DNA of the CDR3 is TGTGCCGTCCAAGCAGGGCGGAGCGGGGAGCTGTTTTTT.

The chain links TRBV5-6 to TRBJ2-1, with D unclear. This CDR3 spans 12 amino acids. The V gene's germline CDR1 is SGHDT and CDR2 YYEEEE. Trimming left V 0 bases short and J 8 bases short, with 6 bases between. CDR3 protein: CASSLDLYEQFF. CDR3 bases: TGTGCCAGCAGCTTGGACTTGTATGAGCAGTTCTTC.

This clonotype was seen ten or more times. V is TRBV2 and J is TRBJ1-5; TRBD1 is a possible D gene (5 bases). The V and J ends lost 3 bases and 0 bases respectively, with 6 bases between them. Germline V gene lookup returns CDR1 SNHLY and CDR2 FYNNEI. The length of the CDR3 is 14 residues. CDR3 sequence: CASSDRVSNQPQHF. CDR3 bases: TGTGCCAGCAGTGACAGGGTTAGCAATCAGCCCCAGCATTTT. The full variable domain, with the rest looked up from reference TRBV2 and TRBJ1-5, is EPEVTQTPSHQVTQMGQEVILRCVPISNHLYFYWYRQILGQKVEFLVSFYNNEISEKSEIFDDQFSVERPDGSNFTLKIRSTKLEDSAMYFCASSDRVSNQPQHFGDGTRLSIL.

The rearrangement uses TRBV4-3 and TRBJ1-1; the D gene is possibly TRBD1 (5 bases). This CDR3 is 16 amino acids long. Germline CDR1 and CDR2: LGHNA and YSLEER. Trimming left V 4 bases short and J 3 bases short, with 18 bases between. The CDR3 loop reads CASSPRDGGVDTEAFF. The CDR3 nucleotides read TGCGCCAGCAGCCCTCGGGACGGGGGGGTGGACACTGAAGCTTTCTTT.

The chain has TRBV18 and TRBJ2-2, with D maybe TRBD2 (5 bases). This CDR3 is built from 15 residues. Trimming cost V 3 bases and J 4 bases, with 12 bases left between them. Per germline, CDR1 KGHSH and CDR2 LQKENI. The CDR3 nucleotides are TGTGCCAGCTCACCGTCGGAGGCGGCCACCGGGGAGCTGTTTTTT. Translation: CASSPSEAATGELFF.

Many counts were recorded for this clonotype. This CDR3 is CASSSRSGNTIYF. CDR3 DNA sequence: TGTGCCAGCAGTTCCCGGAGTGGAAACACCATATATTTT. The rearrangement joins TRBV7-6 to TRBJ1-3; D gene ambiguous. Germline V CDR1 and CDR2: SGHVS, FNYEAQ. This CDR3 spans 13 amino acids. Trimming stripped 6 bases from V and 3 bases from J, with 9 bases between.

This clonotype was detected ten times or more. The gene calls are TRBV2 and TRBJ1-3; D is unresolved. Germline CDR1 reads SNHLY; CDR2 reads FYNNEI. This CDR3 has 14 amino acids. Between the trimmed V and J ends, which lost 5 bases and 0 bases, there was a span of 8 bases. CDR3 sequence reads: CASSPRSSGNTIYF. CDR3 DNA sequence: TGTGCCAGCAGTCCTCGGAGCTCTGGAAACACCATATATTTT.

Ten or more counts support this clonotype. J is TRBJ2-1 and V is TRBV2; D is possibly TRBD1 (5 bases). The V gene lost 4 bases and the J gene lost 10 bases, with 5 bases spanning the gap. The V gene's germline CDR1 is SNHLY and CDR2 FYNNEI. This CDR3 contains 10 residues. For the CDR3, the DNA is TGTGCCAGCAGTGCAGGGGAGCAGTTCTTC. Protein product: CASSAGEQFF.

J is TRBJ2-1 and V is TRBV4-3; D gene unclear. The CDR3 covers 15 residues. V lost 3 bases, J lost 0 bases, and 9 bases lay in between. Germline V CDR1 and CDR2: LGHNA, YSLEER. The CDR3 DNA sequence: TGCGCCAGCAGCCATGAGGCGAGCTCCTACAATGAGCAGTTCTTC. Amino acid sequence: CASSHEASSYNEQFF.

Only a few counts were recorded for this clonotype. The chain uses TRBV24-1 and TRBJ1-1; the D gene is possibly TRBD1 (5 bases). This CDR3 has 12 amino acids. The V gene's germline CDR1 is KGHDR and CDR2 SFDVKD. The V end was cut by 9 bases, the J end by 3 bases, with 10 bases between. The chain's CDR3 is CATGRGDTEAFF. As DNA, the CDR3 is TGTGCCACCGGCCGGGGGGACACTGAAGCTTTCTTT.